A selection of T cell receptor beta chains follows, all from one sample in a study of identical twins. TCRdb independently ran MiXCR on the 5' RACE reads; one entry per CDR3 protein. The sample includes more than 1.5 million distinct CDR3 sequences, about 30% of them seen just once. The sequenced sample was cord blood. The receptor source for this set is a newborn girl in good health. CDR3s include the opening cysteine and the closing phenylalanine or tryptophan. D genes are given only for firm matches. Clone size is stated in some rows and not others, as once, few, many or a class when expanded.

j_call d_call clone_size v_call cdr3_nt cdr3_aa
TRBJ1-4 TRBD1 NA TRBV27 TGTGCCAGCAGTCCCTACAGGGGCGGGAATGAAAAACTGTTTTTT CASSPYRGGNEKLFF
TRBJ1-1 NA NA TRBV7-8 TGTGCCAGCACCTTCGGGAGTAGTATGAACACTGAAGCTTTCTTT CASTFGSSMNTEAFF
TRBJ2-7 NA few TRBV7-7 TGTGCTAGCAGCTTAGCGTATACTAGCGAGCAGTACTTC CASSLAYTSEQYF
TRBJ2-2 NA few TRBV24-1 TGTGCCACCGAAGGGTCCACCGGGGAGCTGTTTTTT CATEGSTGELFF
TRBJ2-7 TRBD2 few TRBV12-3/TRBV12-4 TGTGCCAGCAGTGCCAACTTAGCGGGGGCCCTCTACGAGCAGTACTTC CASSANLAGALYEQYF
TRBJ1-1 NA once TRBV5-1 TGCGCCAGCGGCTTCGGTGGAGGCAGGCCGAACACTGAAGCTTTCTTT CASGFGGGRPNTEAFF
TRBJ2-5 TRBD2 NA TRBV11-2 TGTGCCAGCAGCCCGGGACTATCCCAAGAGACCCGGTACTTC CASSPGLSQETRYF
TRBJ2-5 TRBD1 NA TRBV7-6 TGTGCCAGCAGTTCCGGGACAGGGGTGGGAGAGACCCAGTACTTC CASSSGTGVGETQYF
TRBJ2-3 TRBD2 few TRBV4-2 TGTGCCAGCAGCCCCTATTCAGCGGGAGGAGGTGATACGCAGTATTTT CASSPYSAGGGDTQYF
TRBJ2-7 NA many TRBV27 TGTGCCAGCAGTTCCTCGGGACCTTTAAACGAGCAGTACTTC CASSSSGPLNEQYF
TRBJ2-5 NA NA TRBV7-9 TGTGCCAGCAGCTTAGACCGACGAACGGACCAAGAGACCCAGTACTTC CASSLDRRTDQETQYF
TRBJ1-3 TRBD1 NA TRBV14 TGTGCCAGCAGCCAAGAAGGGCGGTTGGTTGTGGGACAGCTCTCTGGAAACACCATATATTTT CASSQEGRLVVGQLSGNTIYF
TRBJ1-2 NA few TRBV6-1 TGTGCCTGCTGGGTAGGGTTCAACGGCTACACCTTC CACWVGFNGYTF